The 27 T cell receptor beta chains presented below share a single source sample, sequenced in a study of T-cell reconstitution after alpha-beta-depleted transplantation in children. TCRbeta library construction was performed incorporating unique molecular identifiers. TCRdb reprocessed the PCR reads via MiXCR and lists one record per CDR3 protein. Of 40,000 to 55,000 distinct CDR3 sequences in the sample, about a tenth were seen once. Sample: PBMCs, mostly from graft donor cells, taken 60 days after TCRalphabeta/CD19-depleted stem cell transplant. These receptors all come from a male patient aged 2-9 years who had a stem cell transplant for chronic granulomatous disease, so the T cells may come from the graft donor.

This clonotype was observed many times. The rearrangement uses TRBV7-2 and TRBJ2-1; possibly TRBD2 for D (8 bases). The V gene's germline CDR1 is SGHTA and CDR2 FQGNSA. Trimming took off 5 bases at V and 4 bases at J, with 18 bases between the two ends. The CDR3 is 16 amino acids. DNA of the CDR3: TGTGCCAGCAGCCCAGGGGGGACTAGGGGATACAATGAGCAGTTCTTC. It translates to CASSPGGTRGYNEQFF.

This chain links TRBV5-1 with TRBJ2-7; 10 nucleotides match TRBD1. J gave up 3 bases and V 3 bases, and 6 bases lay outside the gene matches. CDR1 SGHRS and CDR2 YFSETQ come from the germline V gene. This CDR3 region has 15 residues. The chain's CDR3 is CASSSSTGGFYEQYF. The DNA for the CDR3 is TGCGCCAGCAGCTCGTCGACAGGGGGCTTCTACGAGCAGTACTTC.

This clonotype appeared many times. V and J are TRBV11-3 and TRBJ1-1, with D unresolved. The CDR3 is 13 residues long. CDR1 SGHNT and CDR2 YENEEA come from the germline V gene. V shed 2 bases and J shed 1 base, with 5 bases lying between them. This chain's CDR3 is CASSLWGNTEAFF. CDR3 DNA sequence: TGTGCCAGCAGCTTATGGGGGAACACTGAAGCTTTCTTT.

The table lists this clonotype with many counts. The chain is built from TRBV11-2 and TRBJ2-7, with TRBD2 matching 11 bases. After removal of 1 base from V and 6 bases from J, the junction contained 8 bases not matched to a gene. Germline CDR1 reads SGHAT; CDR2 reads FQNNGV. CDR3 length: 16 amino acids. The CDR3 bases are TGTGCCAGCAGCTTAGGTATACTAGCGGGAGAGGGCGAGCAGTACTTC. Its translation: CASSLGILAGEGEQYF.

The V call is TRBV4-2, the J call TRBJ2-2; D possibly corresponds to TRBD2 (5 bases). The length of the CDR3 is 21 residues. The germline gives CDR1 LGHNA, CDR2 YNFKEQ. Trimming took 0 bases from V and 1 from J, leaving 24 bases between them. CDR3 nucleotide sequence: TGTGCCAGCAGCCAAGATGCCCGGCCGTCCCCAGTAGCGCTGAACACCGGGGAGCTGTTTTTT. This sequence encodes CASSQDARPSPVALNTGELFF.

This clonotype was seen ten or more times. In nucleotides, the CDR3 is TGTGCCAGCAGTTTAATAGAGACCCAGTACTTC. Its translation: CASSLIETQYF. The rearrangement links TRBV27 to TRBJ2-5; D unclear. CDR3 size: 11 residues. Germline-derived CDR1 and CDR2 are MNHEY and SMNVEV (reference sequence). Trimming took off 2 bases at V and 4 bases at J, with 2 bases between the two ends.

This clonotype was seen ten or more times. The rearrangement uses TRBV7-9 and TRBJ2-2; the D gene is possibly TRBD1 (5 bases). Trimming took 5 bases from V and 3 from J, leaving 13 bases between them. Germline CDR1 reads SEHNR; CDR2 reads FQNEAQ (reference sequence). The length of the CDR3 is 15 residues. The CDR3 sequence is CASSPRQPYTGELFF. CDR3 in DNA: TGTGCCAGCAGCCCGCGACAGCCCTACACCGGGGAGCTGTTTTTT.

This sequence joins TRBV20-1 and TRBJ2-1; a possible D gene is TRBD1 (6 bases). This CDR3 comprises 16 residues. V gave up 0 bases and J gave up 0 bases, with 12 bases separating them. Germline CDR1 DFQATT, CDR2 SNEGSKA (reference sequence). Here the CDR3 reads CSARDWGHSSYNEQFF. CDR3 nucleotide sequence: TGCAGTGCTAGAGATTGGGGACACAGCTCCTACAATGAGCAGTTCTTC.

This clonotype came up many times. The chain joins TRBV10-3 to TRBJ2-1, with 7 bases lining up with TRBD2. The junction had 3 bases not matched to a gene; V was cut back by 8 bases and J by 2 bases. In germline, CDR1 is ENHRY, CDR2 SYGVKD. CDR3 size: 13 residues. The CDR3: CAIGGSTYNEQFF. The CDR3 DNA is TGTGCCATCGGCGGGAGCACCTACAATGAGCAGTTCTTC.

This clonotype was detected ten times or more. CDR3 nucleotides: TGTGCCAGTCTGGACAGGGACAACTATGGCTACACCTTC. Translation gives CASLDRDNYGYTF. V gene TRBV28 combines with J gene TRBJ1-2, with TRBD1 identical over 8 bases. Losses at the gene ends were 9 bases for V and 2 bases for J; bases not matched to a gene: 5. CDR3 length: 13 amino acids. Germline loops: CDR1 MDHEN, CDR2 SYDVKM.

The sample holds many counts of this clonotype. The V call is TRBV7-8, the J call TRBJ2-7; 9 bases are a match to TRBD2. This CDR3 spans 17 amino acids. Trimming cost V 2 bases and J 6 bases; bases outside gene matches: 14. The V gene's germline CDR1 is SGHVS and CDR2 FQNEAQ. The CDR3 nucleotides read TGTGCCAGCAGCTTACCCGCGGGAGGGCCCCTAGACCCCGAGCAGTACTTC. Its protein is CASSLPAGGPLDPEQYF.

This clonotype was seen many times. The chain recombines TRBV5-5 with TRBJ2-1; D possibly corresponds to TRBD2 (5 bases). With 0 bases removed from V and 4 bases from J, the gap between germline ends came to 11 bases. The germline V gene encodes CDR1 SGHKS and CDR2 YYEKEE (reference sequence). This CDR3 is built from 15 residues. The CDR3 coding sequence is TGTGCCAGCAGCTTGGCCCCGACTACTTACAATGAGCAGTTCTTC. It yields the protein CASSLAPTTYNEQFF.

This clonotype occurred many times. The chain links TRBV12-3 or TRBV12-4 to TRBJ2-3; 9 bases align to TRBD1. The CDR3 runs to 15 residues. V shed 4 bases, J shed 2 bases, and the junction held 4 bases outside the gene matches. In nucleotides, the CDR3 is TGTGCCAGCAGTTCGGGACAGGGATTCACAGATACGCAGTATTTT. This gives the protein CASSSGQGFTDTQYF.

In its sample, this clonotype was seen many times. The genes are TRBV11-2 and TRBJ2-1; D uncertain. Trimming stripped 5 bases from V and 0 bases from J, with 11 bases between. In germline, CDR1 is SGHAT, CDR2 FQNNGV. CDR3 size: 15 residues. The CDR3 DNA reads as TGTGCCAGCAGCACCCTTCTACCCTCCTACAATGAGCAGTTCTTC. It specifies CASSTLLPSYNEQFF.

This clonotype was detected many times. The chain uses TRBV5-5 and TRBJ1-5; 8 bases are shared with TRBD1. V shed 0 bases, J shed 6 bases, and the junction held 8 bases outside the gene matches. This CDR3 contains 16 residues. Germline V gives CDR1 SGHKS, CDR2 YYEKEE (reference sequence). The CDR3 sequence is CASSLAGDRSGQPQHF. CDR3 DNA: TGTGCCAGCAGCTTGGCTGGGGACAGGTCAGGTCAGCCCCAGCATTTT.

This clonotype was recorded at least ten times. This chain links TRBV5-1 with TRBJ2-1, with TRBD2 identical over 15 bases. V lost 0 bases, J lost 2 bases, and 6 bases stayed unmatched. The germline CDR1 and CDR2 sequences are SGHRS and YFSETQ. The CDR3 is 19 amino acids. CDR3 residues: CASSLVAGLAGGAYNEQFF. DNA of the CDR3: TGCGCCAGCAGCTTGGTTGCGGGACTAGCGGGAGGTGCCTACAATGAGCAGTTCTTC.

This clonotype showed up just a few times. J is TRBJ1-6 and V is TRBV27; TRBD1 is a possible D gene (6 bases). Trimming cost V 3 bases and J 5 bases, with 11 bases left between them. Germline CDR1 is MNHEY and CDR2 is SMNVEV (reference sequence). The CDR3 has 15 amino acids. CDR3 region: CASSFFGGNNSPLHF. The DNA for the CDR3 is TGTGCCAGCAGTTTTTTCGGGGGCAATAATTCACCCCTCCACTTT.

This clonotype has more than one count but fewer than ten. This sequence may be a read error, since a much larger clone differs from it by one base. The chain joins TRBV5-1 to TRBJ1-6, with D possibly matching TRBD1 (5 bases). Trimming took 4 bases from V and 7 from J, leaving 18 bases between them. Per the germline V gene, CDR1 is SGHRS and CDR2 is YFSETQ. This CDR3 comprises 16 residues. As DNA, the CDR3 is TGCGCCAGCAGCATGGCTGGGGCCACGAAGAATTCACCCCTCCACTTT. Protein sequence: CASSMAGATKNSPLHF.

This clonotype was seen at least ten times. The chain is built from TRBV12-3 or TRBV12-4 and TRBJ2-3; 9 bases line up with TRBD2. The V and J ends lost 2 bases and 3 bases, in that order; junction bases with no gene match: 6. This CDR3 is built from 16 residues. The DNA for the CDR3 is TGTGCCAGCAGTTTACGTGCGGGAGGGCCGACAGATACGCAGTATTTT. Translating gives CASSLRAGGPTDTQYF.

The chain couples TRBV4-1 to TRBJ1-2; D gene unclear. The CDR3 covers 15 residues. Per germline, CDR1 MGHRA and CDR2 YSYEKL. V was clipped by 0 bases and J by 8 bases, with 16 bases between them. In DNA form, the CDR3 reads TGCGCCAGCAGCCAAGATCCCAATTTGGTCGAAGGCTACACCTTC. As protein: CASSQDPNLVEGYTF.

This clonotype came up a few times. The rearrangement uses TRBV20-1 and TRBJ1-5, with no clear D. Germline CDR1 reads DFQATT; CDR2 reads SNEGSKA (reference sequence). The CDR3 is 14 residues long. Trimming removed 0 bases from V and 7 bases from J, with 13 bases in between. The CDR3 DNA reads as TGCAGTGCTAGAGAAGAGTTAAGTGAGCAGCCCCAGCATTTT. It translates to CSAREELSEQPQHF.

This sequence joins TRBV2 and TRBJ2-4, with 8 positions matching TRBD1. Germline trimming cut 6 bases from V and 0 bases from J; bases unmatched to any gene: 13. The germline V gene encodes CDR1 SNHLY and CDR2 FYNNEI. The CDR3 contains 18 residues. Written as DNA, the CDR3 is TGTGCCAGCAGCCCCGACAGGGGCGGGATTCTAGCCAAAAACATTCAGTACTTC. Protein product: CASSPDRGGILAKNIQYF.

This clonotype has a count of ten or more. The CDR3 DNA sequence: TGTGCCAGCAGCTTAAGACAGACAGGGGATGGCTACACCTTC. It translates to CASSLRQTGDGYTF. This chain joins TRBV7-9 and TRBJ1-2, with 8 positions matching TRBD1. The germline V gene has CDR1 SEHNR and CDR2 FQNEAQ (reference sequence). This CDR3 contains 14 residues. The V gene end was trimmed by 2 bases and the J gene end by 6 bases; junction bases not matched to a gene: 5.

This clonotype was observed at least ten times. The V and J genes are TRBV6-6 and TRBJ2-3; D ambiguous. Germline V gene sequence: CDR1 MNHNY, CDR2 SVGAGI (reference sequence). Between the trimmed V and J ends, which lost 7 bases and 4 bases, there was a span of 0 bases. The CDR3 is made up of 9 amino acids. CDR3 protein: CASTDTQYF. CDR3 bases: TGTGCCAGCACAGATACGCAGTATTTT.

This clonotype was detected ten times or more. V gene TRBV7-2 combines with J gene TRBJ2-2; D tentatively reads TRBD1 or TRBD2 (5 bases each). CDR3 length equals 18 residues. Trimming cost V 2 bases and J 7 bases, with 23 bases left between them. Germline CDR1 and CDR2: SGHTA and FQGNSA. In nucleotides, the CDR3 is TGTGCCAGCAGCTTATTTCGAGGTGGAATCATGAGGGGCGGGGAGCTGTTTTTT. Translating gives CASSLFRGGIMRGGELFF.

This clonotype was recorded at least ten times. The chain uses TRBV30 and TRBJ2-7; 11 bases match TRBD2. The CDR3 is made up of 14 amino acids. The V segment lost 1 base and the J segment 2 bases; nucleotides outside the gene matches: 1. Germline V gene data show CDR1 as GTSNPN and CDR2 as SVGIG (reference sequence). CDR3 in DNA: TGTGCCTGGAGTGGACTAGCGGGAACCTACGAGCAGTACTTC. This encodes CAWSGLAGTYEQYF.

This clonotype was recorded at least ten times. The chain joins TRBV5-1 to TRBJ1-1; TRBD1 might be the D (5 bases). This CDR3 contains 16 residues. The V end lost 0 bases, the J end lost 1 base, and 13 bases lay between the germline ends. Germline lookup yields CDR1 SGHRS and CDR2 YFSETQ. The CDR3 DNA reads TGCGCCAGCAGCTTGGACAGGCAGGGCCGGAACACTGAAGCTTTCTTT. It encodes CASSLDRQGRNTEAFF.